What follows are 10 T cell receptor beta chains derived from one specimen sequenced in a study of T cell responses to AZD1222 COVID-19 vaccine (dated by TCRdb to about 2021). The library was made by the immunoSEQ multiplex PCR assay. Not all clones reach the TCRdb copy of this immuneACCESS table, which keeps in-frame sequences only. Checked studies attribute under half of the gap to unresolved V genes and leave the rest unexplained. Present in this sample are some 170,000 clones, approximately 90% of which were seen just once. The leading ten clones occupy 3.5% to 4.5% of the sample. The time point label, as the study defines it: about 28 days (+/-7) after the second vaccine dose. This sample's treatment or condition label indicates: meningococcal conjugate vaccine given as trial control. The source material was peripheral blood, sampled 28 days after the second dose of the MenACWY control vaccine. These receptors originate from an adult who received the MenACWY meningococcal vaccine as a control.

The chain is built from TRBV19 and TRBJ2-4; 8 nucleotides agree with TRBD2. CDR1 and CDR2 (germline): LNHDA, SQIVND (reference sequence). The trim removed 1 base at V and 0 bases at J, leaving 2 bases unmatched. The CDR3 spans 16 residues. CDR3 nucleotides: TGTGCCAGTAGTATAGTACTAGCGGTAGCCAAAAACATTCAGTACTTC. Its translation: CASSIVLAVAKNIQYF.

CDR3 sequence: CASSLETSGTDTQYF. The CDR3 coding sequence is TGCGCCAGCAGCTTGGAAACTAGCGGGACAGATACGCAGTATTTT. The chain joins TRBV5-1 to TRBJ2-3, with TRBD2 identical over 9 bases. This CDR3 is built from 15 residues. Trimming at V came to 0 bases and at J to 3 bases, leaving 2 bases not matched to a gene. Per the germline V gene, CDR1 is SGHRS and CDR2 is YFSETQ.

CDR3 in amino acids: CASSSGQGADTQYF. The CDR3 nucleotides read TGTGCCAGCAGCTCTGGACAGGGGGCAGATACGCAGTATTTT. The rearrangement uses TRBV5-8 and TRBJ2-3, with 10 positions matching TRBD1. The CDR3 contains 14 residues. V shed 3 bases, J shed 4 bases, and the junction held 2 bases outside the gene matches. Germline V gives CDR1 SGHTS, CDR2 YDEGEE.

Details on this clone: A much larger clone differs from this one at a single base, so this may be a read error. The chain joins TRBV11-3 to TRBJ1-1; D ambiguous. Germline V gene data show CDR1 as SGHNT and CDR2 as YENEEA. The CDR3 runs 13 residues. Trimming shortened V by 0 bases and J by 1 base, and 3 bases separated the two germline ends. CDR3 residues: CASSLDGNTEAFF. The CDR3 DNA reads TGTGCCAGCAGCTTAGATGGGAACACTGAAGCTTTCTTT.

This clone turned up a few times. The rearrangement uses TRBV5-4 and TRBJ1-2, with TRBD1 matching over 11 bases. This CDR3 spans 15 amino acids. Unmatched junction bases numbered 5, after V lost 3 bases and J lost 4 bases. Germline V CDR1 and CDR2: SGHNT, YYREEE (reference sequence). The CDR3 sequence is CASSWDRGFGYGYTF. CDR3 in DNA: TGTGCCAGCAGCTGGGACAGGGGGTTCGGCTATGGCTACACCTTC.

The CDR3 reads CASSPSRGRSNSPLHF. In nucleotides, the CDR3 is TGTGCCAGTAGTCCCTCGAGGGGTCGCTCCAATTCACCCCTCCACTTT. This rearrangement joins TRBV19 to TRBJ1-6, with D perhaps TRBD1 (5 bases). The CDR3 has 16 amino acids. Trimming shortened V by 5 bases and J by 7 bases, and 18 bases separated the two germline ends. Germline V lookup: CDR1 LNHDA, CDR2 SQIVND (reference sequence).

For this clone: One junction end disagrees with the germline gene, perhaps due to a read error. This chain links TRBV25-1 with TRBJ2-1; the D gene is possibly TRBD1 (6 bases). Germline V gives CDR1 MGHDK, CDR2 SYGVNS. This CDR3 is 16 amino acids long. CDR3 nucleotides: TGTGCCAGCGGCCCGGAAAAGGGGGTTTCCTACAATGGGCAGTTCTTC. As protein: CASGPEKGVSYNGQFF.

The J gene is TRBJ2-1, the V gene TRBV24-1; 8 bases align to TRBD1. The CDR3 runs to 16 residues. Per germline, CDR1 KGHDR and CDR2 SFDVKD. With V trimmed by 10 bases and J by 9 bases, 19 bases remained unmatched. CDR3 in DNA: TGTGCCACGCAGGACAGGGACACCGAGCGGACCGGTGAGCAGTTCTTC. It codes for CATQDRDTERTGEQFF.

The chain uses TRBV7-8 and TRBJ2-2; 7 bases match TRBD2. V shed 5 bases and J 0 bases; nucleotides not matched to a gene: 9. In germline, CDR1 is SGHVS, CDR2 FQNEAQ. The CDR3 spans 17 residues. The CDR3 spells CASSRAGLNPNTGELFF. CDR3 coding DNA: TGTGCCAGCAGCCGAGCGGGACTGAATCCGAACACCGGGGAGCTGTTTTTT.

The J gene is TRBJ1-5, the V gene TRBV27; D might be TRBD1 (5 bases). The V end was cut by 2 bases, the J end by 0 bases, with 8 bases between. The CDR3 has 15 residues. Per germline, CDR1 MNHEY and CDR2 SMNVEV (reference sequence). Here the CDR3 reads CASSLQGDSNQPQHF. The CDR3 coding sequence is TGTGCCAGCAGTTTACAGGGCGATAGCAATCAGCCCCAGCATTTT.